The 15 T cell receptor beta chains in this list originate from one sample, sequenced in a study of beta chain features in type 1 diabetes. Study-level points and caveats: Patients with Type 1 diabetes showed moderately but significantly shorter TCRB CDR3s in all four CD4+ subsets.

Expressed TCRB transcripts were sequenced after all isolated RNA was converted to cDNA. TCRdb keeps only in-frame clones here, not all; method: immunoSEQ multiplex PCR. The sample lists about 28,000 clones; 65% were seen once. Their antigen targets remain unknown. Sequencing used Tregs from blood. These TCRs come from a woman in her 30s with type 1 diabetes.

This chain's CDR3 is CASSFTVEDTQYF. The CDR3, as DNA: TGCGCCAGCAGCTTTACGGTTGAAGATACGCAGTATTTT. The gene calls are TRBV5-1 and TRBJ2-3, with D unresolved. V was cut by 2 bases and J by 5 bases, with 9 bases left in between. The germline V gene encodes CDR1 SGHRS and CDR2 YFSETQ. The CDR3 runs to 13 residues.

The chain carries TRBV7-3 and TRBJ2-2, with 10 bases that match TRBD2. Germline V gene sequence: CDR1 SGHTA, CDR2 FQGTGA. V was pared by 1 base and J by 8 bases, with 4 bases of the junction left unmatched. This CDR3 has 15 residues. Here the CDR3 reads CASSLRASGSGELFF. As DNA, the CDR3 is TGTGCCAGCAGCTTAAGGGCTAGCGGGAGTGGGGAGCTGTTTTTT.

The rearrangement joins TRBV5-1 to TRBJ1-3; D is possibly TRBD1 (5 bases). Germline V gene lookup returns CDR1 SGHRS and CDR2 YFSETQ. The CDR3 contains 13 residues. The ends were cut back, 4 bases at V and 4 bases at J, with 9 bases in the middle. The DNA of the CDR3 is TGCGCCAGCAGCCAGGGCTCGGGAAACACCATATATTTT. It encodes CASSQGSGNTIYF.

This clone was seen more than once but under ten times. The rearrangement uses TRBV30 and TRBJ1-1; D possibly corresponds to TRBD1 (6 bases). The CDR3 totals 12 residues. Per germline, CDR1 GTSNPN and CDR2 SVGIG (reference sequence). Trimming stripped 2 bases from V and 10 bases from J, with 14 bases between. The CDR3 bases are TGTGCCTGGAGTAGGGGGGGCCGGGGAGCTTTCTTT. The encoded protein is CAWSRGGRGAFF.

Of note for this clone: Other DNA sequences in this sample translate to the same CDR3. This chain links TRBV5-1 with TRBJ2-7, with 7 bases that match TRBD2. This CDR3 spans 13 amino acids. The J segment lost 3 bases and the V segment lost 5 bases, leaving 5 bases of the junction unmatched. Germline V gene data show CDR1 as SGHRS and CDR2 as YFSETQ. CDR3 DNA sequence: TGCGCCAGCAGTCCCGTAGCGGGCTACGAGCAGTACTTC. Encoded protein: CASSPVAGYEQYF.

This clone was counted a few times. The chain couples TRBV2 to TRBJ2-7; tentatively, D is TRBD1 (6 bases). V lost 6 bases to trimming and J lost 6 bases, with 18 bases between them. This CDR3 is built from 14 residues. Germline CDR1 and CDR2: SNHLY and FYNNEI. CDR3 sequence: CASRLQGRTVEQYF. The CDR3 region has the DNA TGTGCCAGCAGACTTCAGGGGCGCACCGTCGAGCAGTACTTC.

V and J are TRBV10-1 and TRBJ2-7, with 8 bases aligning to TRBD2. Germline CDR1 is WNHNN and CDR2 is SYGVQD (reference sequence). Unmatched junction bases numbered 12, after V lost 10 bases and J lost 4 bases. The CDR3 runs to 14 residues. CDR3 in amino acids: CAKPSGTRSYEQYF. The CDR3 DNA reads TGCGCCAAACCCTCCGGGACTAGAAGTTACGAGCAGTACTTC.

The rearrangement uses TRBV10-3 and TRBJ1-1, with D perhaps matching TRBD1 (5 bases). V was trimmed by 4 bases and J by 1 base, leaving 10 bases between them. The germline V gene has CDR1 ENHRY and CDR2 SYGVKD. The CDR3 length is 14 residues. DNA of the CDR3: TGTGCCATCAGTGTCAGCAGGGAGAACACTGAAGCTTTCTTT. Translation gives CAISVSRENTEAFF.

The DNA for the CDR3 is TGTGCCAGCAGCTTGGACAGAAACACTGAAGCTTTCTTT. It encodes CASSLDRNTEAFF. The chain has TRBV5-4 and TRBJ1-1; D gene unclear. Trimming took 0 bases from V and 2 from J, leaving 5 bases between them. Germline CDR1 reads SGHNT; CDR2 reads YYREEE (reference sequence). CDR3 length: 13 residues.

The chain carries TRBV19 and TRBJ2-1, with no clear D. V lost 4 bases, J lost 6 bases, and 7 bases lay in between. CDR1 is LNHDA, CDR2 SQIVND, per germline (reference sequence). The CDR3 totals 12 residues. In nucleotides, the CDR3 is TGTGCCAGTAGTACCCCGGGCAATGAGCAGTTCTTC. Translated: CASSTPGNEQFF.

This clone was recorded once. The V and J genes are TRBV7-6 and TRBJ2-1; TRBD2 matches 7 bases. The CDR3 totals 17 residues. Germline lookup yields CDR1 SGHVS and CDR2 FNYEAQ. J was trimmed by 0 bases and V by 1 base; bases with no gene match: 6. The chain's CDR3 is CASSLGSGVSSYNEQFF. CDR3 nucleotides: TGTGCCAGCAGCTTAGGAAGCGGGGTCAGCTCCTACAATGAGCAGTTCTTC.

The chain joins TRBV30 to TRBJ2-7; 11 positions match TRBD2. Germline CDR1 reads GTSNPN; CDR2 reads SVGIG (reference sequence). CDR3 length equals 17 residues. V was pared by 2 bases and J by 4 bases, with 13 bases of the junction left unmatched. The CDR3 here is CAWSKLAGVLTGYEQYF. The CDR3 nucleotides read TGTGCCTGGAGTAAACTAGCGGGAGTTCTCACTGGGTACGAGCAGTACTTC.

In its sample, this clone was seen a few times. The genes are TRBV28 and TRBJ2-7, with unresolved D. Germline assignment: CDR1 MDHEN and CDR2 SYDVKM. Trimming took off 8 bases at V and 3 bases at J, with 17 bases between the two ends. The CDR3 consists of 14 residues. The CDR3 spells CASRPGGGDYEQYF. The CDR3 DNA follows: TGTGCCAGCCGTCCTGGCGGTGGCGACTACGAGCAGTACTTC.

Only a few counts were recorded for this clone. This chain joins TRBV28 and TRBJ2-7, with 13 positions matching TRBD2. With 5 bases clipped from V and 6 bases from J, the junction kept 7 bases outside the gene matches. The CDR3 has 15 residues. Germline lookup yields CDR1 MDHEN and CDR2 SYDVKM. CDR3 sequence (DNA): TGTGCCAGCAGTAAACCGGGACTAGCGGGAAGCGAGCAGTACTTC. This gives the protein CASSKPGLAGSEQYF. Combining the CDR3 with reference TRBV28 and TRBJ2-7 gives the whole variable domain DVKVTQSSRYLVKRTGEKVFLECVQDMDHENMFWYRQDPGLGLRLIYFSYDVKMKEKGDIPEGYSVSREKKERFSLILESASTNQTSMYLCASSKPGLAGSEQYFGPGTRLTVT.

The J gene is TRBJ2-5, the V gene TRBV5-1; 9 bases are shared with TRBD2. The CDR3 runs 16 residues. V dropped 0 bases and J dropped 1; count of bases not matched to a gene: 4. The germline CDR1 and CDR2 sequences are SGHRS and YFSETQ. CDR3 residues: CASSLGLAEVQETQYF. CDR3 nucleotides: TGCGCCAGCAGCTTGGGACTAGCGGAGGTCCAAGAGACCCAGTACTTC.